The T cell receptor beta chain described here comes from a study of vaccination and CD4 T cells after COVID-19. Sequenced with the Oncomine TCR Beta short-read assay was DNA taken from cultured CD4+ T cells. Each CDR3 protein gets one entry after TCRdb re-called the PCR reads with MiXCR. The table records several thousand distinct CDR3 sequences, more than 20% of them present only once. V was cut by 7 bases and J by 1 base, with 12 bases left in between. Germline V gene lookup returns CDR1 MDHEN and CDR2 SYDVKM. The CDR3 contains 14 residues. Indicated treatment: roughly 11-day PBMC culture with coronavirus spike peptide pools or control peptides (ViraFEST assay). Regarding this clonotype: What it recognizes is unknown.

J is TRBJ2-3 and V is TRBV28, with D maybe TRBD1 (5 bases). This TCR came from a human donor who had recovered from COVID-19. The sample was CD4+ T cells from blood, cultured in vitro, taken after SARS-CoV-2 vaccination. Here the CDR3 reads CASIPRRGTDTQYF. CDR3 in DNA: TGTGCCAGCATTCCCCGCAGGGGCACAGATACGCAGTATTTT.